These 5 T cell receptor beta chains were all obtained from the same sample, sequenced in a study of T cells in Graves' hyperthyroidism and ophthalmopathy. From RNA transcripts, TCR beta CDR3 regions were amplified. TCR CDR3 regions were first amplified by RT-PCR with HTBI primers. TCRdb re-derived calls from the multiplex PCR reads in MiXCR, one entry per CDR3 protein. The sample records around 800,000 distinct CDR3 sequences, about two fifths being singletons. Sequenced: blood. Receptor source: a man younger than 35 with Graves' hyperthyroidism.

V is TRBV20-1 and J is TRBJ2-5; 7 bases map to TRBD2. Per germline, CDR1 DFQATT and CDR2 SNEGSKA (reference sequence). With V trimmed by 0 bases and J by 4 bases, 5 bases remained unmatched. This CDR3 comprises 14 residues. CDR3 loop: CSARDRPSGETQYF. The CDR3 DNA reads as TGCAGTGCTAGAGATAGGCCTAGCGGAGAGACCCAGTACTTC.

In its sample, this clonotype was seen many times. The chain recombines TRBV2 with TRBJ1-2; D ambiguous. Trimming took off 2 bases at V and 8 bases at J, with 6 bases between the two ends. The CDR3 covers 11 residues. Germline V gene data show CDR1 as SNHLY and CDR2 as FYNNEI. The CDR3 sequence is CASSERDGYTF. CDR3 coding DNA: TGTGCCAGCAGTGAAAGAGACGGCTACACCTTC.

This clonotype was seen many times. The rearrangement joins TRBV4-1 to TRBJ1-5; D gene uncertain. The germline gives CDR1 MGHRA, CDR2 YSYEKL. Trimming took 0 bases from V and 7 from J, leaving 7 bases between them. The CDR3 is made up of 13 amino acids. The CDR3 DNA sequence: TGCGCCAGCAGCCAAGATATCGTGCAGCCCCAGCATTTT. Protein: CASSQDIVQPQHF.

There are a few counts of this clonotype. V and J are TRBV20-1 and TRBJ2-7, with 10 nucleotides matching TRBD1. From germline, CDR1 is DFQATT and CDR2 SNEGSKA (reference sequence). Unmatched junction bases numbered 8, after V lost 6 bases and J lost 3 bases. The CDR3 extends over 14 amino acids. As DNA, the CDR3 is TGCAGTGCCTCCGGGACAGGGGACTTCTACGAGCAGTACTTC. This encodes CSASGTGDFYEQYF.

The J gene is TRBJ2-5, the V gene TRBV5-1; TRBD2 matches at 12 bases. The germline CDR1 and CDR2 sequences are SGHRS and YFSETQ. After removal of 0 bases from V and 5 bases from J, the junction contained 8 bases not matched to a gene. The length of the CDR3 is 17 residues. The CDR3 nucleotides read TGCGCCAGCAGCTTGGACCCCCTAGCGGGGGGGAAGGAGACCCAGTACTTC. Its translation is CASSLDPLAGGKETQYF.